This T cell receptor (beta chain) emerged from a study of shared clonotypes between healthy human individuals. Study background: Three CD4 naive, three CD4 memory, two CD8 naive and one CD8 memory plate were used per donor. General study points: Incompleteness in sorted-subset sequencing, despite large depth, was shown by rarefaction. For naive CD4 cells, approximately 4.7% of clonotypes were shared across a few donors.

The protocol was immunoSEQ multiplex PCR, while the TCRdb copy is restricted to in-frame clones and leaves out a portion. The sample shows some 1.4 million clones, roughly 96% of them seen only once. In the CD4+ fraction, cells were divided into CD45RA+ naive and CD45RA-negative memory subsets. This clone was seen a single time. The target antigen is unknown. The CDR3 totals 13 residues. V gave up 1 base and J gave up 6 bases, with 8 bases separating them. CDR1 is KGHSH, CDR2 LQKENI, per germline. This rearrangement joins TRBV18 to TRBJ2-3; no definite D call. Sequenced material: naive CD4+ T cells sorted from blood. This sample's subset: CD45RA+ positively selected. The receptor was derived from a man between 25 and 39 years old in good health. The chain's CDR3 is CASSPRVQDTQYF. In nucleotides, the CDR3 is TGTGCCAGCTCACCACGGGTACAGGATACGCAGTATTTT.